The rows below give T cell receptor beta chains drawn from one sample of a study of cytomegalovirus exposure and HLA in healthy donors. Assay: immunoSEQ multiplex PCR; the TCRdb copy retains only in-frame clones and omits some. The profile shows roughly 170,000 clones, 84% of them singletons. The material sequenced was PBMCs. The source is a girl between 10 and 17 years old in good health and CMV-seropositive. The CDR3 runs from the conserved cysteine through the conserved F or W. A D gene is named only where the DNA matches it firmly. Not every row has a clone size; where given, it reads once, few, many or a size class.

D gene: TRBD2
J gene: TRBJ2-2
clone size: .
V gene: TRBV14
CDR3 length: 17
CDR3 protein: CASSQNELAGDTGELFF
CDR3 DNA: TGTGCCAGCAGCCAAAATGAGCTAGCGGGGGACACCGGGGAGCTGTTTTTT

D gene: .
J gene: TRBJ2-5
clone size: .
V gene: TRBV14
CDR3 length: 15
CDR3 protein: CASSQGGLGQETQYF
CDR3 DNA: TGTGCCAGCAGCCAAGGAGGACTGGGACAAGAGACCCAGTACTTC

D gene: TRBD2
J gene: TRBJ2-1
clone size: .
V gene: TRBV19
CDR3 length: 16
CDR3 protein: CASRSDSGGAPNEQFF
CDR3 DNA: TGTGCCAGTAGATCGGATAGCGGGGGGGCTCCAAATGAGCAGTTCTTC

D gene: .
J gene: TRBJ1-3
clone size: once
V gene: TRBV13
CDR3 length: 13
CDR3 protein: CASSLPPGDTIYF
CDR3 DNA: TGTGCCAGCAGCTTACCACCCGGGGACACCATATATTTT

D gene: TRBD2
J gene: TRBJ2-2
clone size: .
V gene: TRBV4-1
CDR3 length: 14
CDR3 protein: CASSLRGGTGELFF
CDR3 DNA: TGCGCCAGCAGCCTCCGGGGGGGCACCGGGGAGCTGTTTTTT

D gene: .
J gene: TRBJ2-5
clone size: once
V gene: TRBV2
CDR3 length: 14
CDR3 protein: CASSEYTTQETQYF
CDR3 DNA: TGTGCCAGCAGTGAATACACCACCCAAGAGACCCAGTACTTC

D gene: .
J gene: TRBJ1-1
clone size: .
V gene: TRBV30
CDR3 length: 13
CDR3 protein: CAWSRPGPTEAFF
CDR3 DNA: TGTGCCTGGAGTAGGCCAGGCCCCACTGAAGCTTTCTTT

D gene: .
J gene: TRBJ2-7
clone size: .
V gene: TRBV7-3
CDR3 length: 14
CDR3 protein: CASSPRAGHYEQYF
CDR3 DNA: TGTGCCAGCAGCCCTAGGGCGGGCCACTACGAGCAGTACTTC

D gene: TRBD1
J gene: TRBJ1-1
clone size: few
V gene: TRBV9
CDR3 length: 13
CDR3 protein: CASSVGQGTEAFF
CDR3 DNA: TGTGCCAGCAGCGTAGGACAGGGTACTGAAGCTTTCTTT

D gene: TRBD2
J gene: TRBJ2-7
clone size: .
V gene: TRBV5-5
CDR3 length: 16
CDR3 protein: CASSKPAGDPYYEQYF
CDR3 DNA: TGTGCCAGCAGCAAGCCGGCGGGGGACCCTTACTACGAGCAGTACTTC

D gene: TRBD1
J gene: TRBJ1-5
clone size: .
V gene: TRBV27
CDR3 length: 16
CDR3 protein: CASSPRDRVDNQPQHF
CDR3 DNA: TGTGCCAGCAGTCCGCGGGACAGGGTCGACAATCAGCCCCAGCATTTT

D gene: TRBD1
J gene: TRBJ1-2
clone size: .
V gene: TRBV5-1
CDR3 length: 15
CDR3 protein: CASSLRVEGTEGATF
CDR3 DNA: TGCGCCAGCAGCTTGCGCGTGGAGGGGACAGAGGGGGCCACCTTC

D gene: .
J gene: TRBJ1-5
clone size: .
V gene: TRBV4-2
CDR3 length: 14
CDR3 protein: CASSQVLSNQPQHF
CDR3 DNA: TGTGCCAGCAGCCAAGTCCTTAGCAATCAGCCCCAGCATTTT

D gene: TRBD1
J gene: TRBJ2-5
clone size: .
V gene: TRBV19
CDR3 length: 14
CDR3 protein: CASSRGQGWETQYF
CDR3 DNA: TGTGCCAGTAGTAGGGGACAGGGGTGGGAGACCCAGTACTTC

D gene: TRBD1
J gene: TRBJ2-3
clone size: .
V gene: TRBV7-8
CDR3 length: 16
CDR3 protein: CASSLRMNRGTDTQYF
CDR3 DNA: TGTGCCAGCAGCCTGCGGATGAACAGGGGTACAGATACGCAGTATTTT

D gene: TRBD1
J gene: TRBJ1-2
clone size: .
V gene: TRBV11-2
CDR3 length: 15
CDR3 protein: CASSIPGQGAQGYTF
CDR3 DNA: TGTGCCAGCAGCATCCCGGGACAGGGGGCGCAAGGCTACACCTTC

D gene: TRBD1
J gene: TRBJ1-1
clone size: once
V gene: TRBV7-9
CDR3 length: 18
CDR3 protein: CASSPTRTRDRENTEAFF
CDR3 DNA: TGTGCCAGCAGCCCTACCAGGACCCGGGACAGGGAGAACACTGAAGCTTTCTTT

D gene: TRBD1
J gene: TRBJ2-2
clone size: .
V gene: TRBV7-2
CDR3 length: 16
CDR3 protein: CASSFPGQGVAGELFF
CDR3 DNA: TGTGCCAGCAGCTTTCCGGGACAGGGGGTCGCCGGGGAGCTGTTTTTT

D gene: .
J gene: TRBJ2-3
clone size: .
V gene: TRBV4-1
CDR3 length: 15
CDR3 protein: CASSQEQGFTDTQYF
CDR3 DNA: TGCGCCAGCAGCCAAGAGCAGGGGTTCACAGATACGCAGTATTTT

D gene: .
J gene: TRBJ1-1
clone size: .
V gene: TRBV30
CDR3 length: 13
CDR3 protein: CAWRRSGYTEAFF
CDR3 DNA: TGTGCCTGGCGCCGATCGGGTTACACTGAAGCTTTCTTT

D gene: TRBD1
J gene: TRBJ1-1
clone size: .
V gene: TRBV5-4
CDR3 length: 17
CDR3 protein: CASSPGTGKNGVTEAFF
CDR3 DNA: TGTGCCAGCAGCCCTGGGACAGGAAAAAATGGCGTCACTGAAGCTTTCTTT

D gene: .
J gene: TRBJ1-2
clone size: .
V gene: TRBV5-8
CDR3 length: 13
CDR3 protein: CASSSLPEKGYTF
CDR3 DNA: TGTGCCAGCAGCTCCCTGCCCGAGAAGGGCTACACCTTC

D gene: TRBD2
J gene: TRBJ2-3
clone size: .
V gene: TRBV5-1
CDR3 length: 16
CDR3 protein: CASSRLTSGGTDTQYF
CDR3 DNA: TGCGCCAGCAGCCGACTGACTAGCGGGGGCACAGATACGCAGTATTTT

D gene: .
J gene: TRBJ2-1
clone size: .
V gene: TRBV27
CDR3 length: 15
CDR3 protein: CASSLKGPLGYEQFF
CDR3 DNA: TGTGCCAGCAGTTTAAAGGGGCCCCTTGGCTATGAGCAGTTCTTC

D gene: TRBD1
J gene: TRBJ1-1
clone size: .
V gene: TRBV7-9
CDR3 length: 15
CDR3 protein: CASSFPTGGDTEAFF
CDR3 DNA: TGTGCCAGCAGCTTCCCGACAGGGGGGGACACTGAAGCTTTCTTT

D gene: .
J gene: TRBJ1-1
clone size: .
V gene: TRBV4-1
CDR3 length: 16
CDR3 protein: CASSQDLSGGNTEAFF
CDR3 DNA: TGCGCCAGCAGCCAAGATTTAAGCGGGGGGAACACTGAAGCTTTCTTT

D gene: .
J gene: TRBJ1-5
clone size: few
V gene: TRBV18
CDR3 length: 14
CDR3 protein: CASSPTGLAQPQHF
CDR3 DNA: TGTGCCAGCTCACCAACGGGGTTGGCTCAGCCCCAGCATTTT

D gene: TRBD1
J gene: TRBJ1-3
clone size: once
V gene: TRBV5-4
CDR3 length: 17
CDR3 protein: CASSPAPTGGSGNTIYF
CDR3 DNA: TGTGCCAGCAGTCCTGCCCCGACAGGGGGCTCTGGAAACACCATATATTTT

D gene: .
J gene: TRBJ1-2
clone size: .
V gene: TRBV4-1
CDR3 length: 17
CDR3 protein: CASSPRPWGATNYGYTF
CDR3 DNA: TGCGCCAGCAGCCCCCGCCCTTGGGGCGCTACTAACTATGGCTACACCTTC